The entry that follows covers one TCR beta chain sequence. What antigen it recognizes has not been identified. No much larger clonotype is one base removed from it; base qualities were not supplied. The immunoSEQ Assay, a bias-controlled multiplex PCR, was used to amplify TCRbeta CDR3 regions from genomic DNA. As for the authors' bioinformatics: Nucleated cell counts per sample were estimated from amplification of reference gene primers within the assay. To quantify the absolute abundance of each unique TCRbeta CDR3 rearrangement, sequence reads were collapsed and filtered. For each sample, productive Simpson clonality was calculated as the square root of Simpson's diversity index over productive rearrangements. The immuneACCESS repertoire file appears here via TCRdb, limited to in-frame rearrangements. These files lack a portion of the clones; in checked studies, under half of the deficit traces to unresolved V genes, and the cause of the others is not known. The D gene and trimming were derived from the DNA, and the V and J assignments and clone size from that table. This sample is represented by around 40,000 clones; about four fifths of them were singletons. About a quarter of the sample is held by the ten biggest clonotypes.

The CDR3 contains 19 residues, cysteine and phenylalanine counted. The CDR3 DNA has 57 bases and is translated from base 1. V is trimmed back by 4 bases and J by 3 bases, and the junction contains 17 bases that no gene match accounts for. Taken from the germline V gene (reference sequence), the CDR1 and CDR2 loops are LNHDA and SQIVND. The source of the sample is a study of blood T cell repertoires in COVID-19 (TCRdb year 2020). About the investigation overall: Collaborator samples came from the United States, Italy and Spain and covered acute and convalescent phases of COVID-19. The material from the prospective study consisted of cDNA or gDNA derived from T cells, B-cell-depleted T cells, or PBMCs. Subjects who had been exposed to COVID-19, were actively infected with it, or had recovered from it provided the deeply sampled blood TCRbeta repertoires that made up the dataset. The repertoires were released in a freely available public database meant as a resource for research on the immune response to SARS-CoV-2. Samples came from the ongoing ImmuneRACE study (first 160 participants) plus 1,254 subjects from 6 global collaborators. A de-identified subject ID, COVID-19 status, age in years and sex were almost always included in the sample metadata. Where HLA class I and class II types were available, the types were taken from metadata supplied by the sample provider, not from assay-based typing. Points the paper makes about the study in general: The amount of clinical and demographic metadata varied by source and participant and was provided uncurated.

Collaborating institutions collected whole blood in K2EDTA tubes following their own protocols. For TCRbeta analysis, collaborators shipped samples as frozen whole blood, isolated PBMCs, or DNA extracted from either of those sample types. The chain joins TRBV19 to TRBJ2-3; 9 nucleotides in the junction match TRBD2. The TCR originated in a man aged 70-80 years with acute or convalescent COVID-19. Sequenced sample: peripheral blood. The nucleotides read TGTGCCAGTAGTACTGGGTGGACTAGCGCCTCGACGCCTACAGATACGCAGTATTTT. Translated, this gives CASSTGWTSASTPTDTQYF.